One and the same sample provided the 24 T cell receptor beta chains below, sequenced in a study of tumor and adjacent non-tumor tissue in lung cancer. The template was RNA from unsorted bulk tissue. TCRbeta libraries were built with three rounds of nested PCR, modified from ARM-PCR. TCRdb re-called the multiplex PCR reads with MiXCR, one entry per CDR3 protein. The sample shows around 140,000 distinct CDR3 sequences, approximately 72% of them seen only once. Sequencing input: lung tumor tissue. Every receptor here comes from a man aged 55-75 years with small cell lung cancer.

Turning to this clonotype: This may be a read error, as it is one base from a much larger clone. The gene calls are TRBV11-2 and TRBJ2-5; TRBD2 is a possible D gene (5 bases). Looked up from germline, CDR1 is SGHAT and CDR2 is FQNNGV. CDR3 length: 16 amino acids. The CDR3 coding sequence is TGTGCCAGCAGCTTAAACCCAGCGGAGCTCCAAGAGTCCCAGTACTTC. Translation: CASSLNPAELQESQYF. Supplemented by reference TRBV11-2 and TRBJ2-5, the full variable domain reads EAGVAQSPRYKIIEKRQSVAFWCNPISGHATLYWYQQILGQGPKLLIQFQNNGVVDDSQLPKDRFSAERLKGVDSTLKIQPAKLEDSAVYLCASSLNPAELQESQYFGPGTRLLVL.

A note on this clonotype: A junction boundary mismatches the germline segment, possibly from a read error. V and J are TRBV11-3 and TRBJ2-5; possibly TRBD2 for D (5 bases). The CDR3 runs 15 residues. Germline assignment: CDR1 SGHNT and CDR2 YENEEA. CDR3 in amino acids: CTSSLGSAVGVNQYF. CDR3 nucleotides: TGTACCAGCAGCTTGGGTAGCGCAGTAGGAGTGAACCAGTACTTC. Full variable domain (missing parts from reference TRBV11-3 and TRBJ2-5): EAGVVQSPRYKIIEKKQPVAFWCNPISGHNTLYWYLQNLGQGPELLIRYENEEAVDDSQLPKDRFSAERLKGVDSTLKIQPAELGDSAVYLCTSSLGSAVGVNQYFGPGTRLLVL.

This clonotype is categorized as medium-sized (0.01 to 0.1%). The V and J genes are TRBV11-2 and TRBJ2-1; the D is unclear. The CDR3 extends over 13 amino acids. The ends were cut back, 5 bases at V and 9 bases at J, with 14 bases in the middle. CDR1 SGHAT and CDR2 FQNNGV come from the germline V gene. In DNA, the CDR3 is TGTGCCAGCAGCCCAGGACGGTGGGTTGAGCAGTTCTTC. Its translation: CASSPGRWVEQFF.

For this clonotype: One end of the junction fails to match germline, which may point to a read error. The CDR3 bases are TGCATTGCTCGATTAGCGAGGGCGAACATCGGGGAGCTGTTTTTT. Its translation: CIARLARANIGELFF. This chain joins TRBV20-1 and TRBJ2-2; tentatively, D is TRBD2 (5 bases). The germline V gene has CDR1 DFQATT and CDR2 SNEGSKA (reference sequence). The CDR3 is 15 residues long.

Details on this clonotype: Possible read error: a much larger clone is one base away. The rearrangement links TRBV5-4 to TRBJ2-2, with a possible D match to TRBD2 (7 bases). Between the trimmed V and J ends, which lost 4 bases and 4 bases, there was a span of 17 bases. This CDR3 has 16 residues. Germline-derived CDR1 and CDR2 are SGHNT and YYREEE (reference sequence). CDR3 in amino acids: CASSPYKRGGTGELFF. The CDR3 DNA is TGTGCCAGCAGCCCGTACAAGAGGGGGGGCACCGGGGAGCTGTTTTTT. The whole variable domain, filled in from reference TRBV5-4 and TRBJ2-2, reads ETGVTQSPTHLIKTRGQQVTLRCSSQSGHNTVSWYQQALGQGPQFIFQYYREEENGRGNFPPRFSGLQFPNYSSELNVNALELDDSALYLCASSPYKRGGTGELFFGEGSRLTVL.

Turning to this clonotype: Likely a read error: the CDR3 ends without its conserved phenylalanine or tryptophan. This chain uses TRBV11-2 with TRBJ2-1, with D possibly TRBD2 on 6 matching bases. Germline V gene data show CDR1 as SGHAT and CDR2 as FQNNGV. The germline V and J ends were trimmed by 4 bases and 2 bases, with 12 bases remaining between them. This CDR3 is built from 15 residues. In DNA, the CDR3 is TGTGCCAGCAGCTCCGTAGCGGACGCCTACAATGAGCAGTTCTTA. Residues: CASSSVADAYNEQFL.

This clonotype was observed a few times. V is TRBV12-5 and J is TRBJ1-2; D is ambiguous. The ends were cut back, 6 bases at V and 10 bases at J, with 15 bases in the middle. This CDR3 region has 12 residues. The V gene's germline CDR1 is LGHNT and CDR2 FRNRAP. The CDR3 bases are TGTGCTAGTGGCTCCGACATCCCGGTCTACACCTTC. It translates to CASGSDIPVYTF.

On this clonotype itself: The conserved closing phenylalanine or tryptophan is absent in this CDR3, likely reflecting a read error. The genes are TRBV11-1 and TRBJ1-1, with a weak D call TRBD1 (6 bases). The CDR3 totals 12 residues. CDR1 SGHAT and CDR2 FQDESV come from the germline V gene (reference sequence). The CDR3 sequence is CVSSRGGSEAFL. Here the CDR3 DNA reads TGTGTCAGCAGCAGGGGCGGGTCTGAAGCTTTCTTA.

This clonotype was seen a few times. V is TRBV20-1 and J is TRBJ1-2; D uncertain. Between the trimmed V and J ends, which lost 0 bases and 4 bases, there was a span of 21 bases. The CDR3 is 17 amino acids. Germline V gene sequence: CDR1 DFQATT, CDR2 SNEGSKA (reference sequence). The CDR3 loop is CSAREPPGPTSGYGYTF. In nucleotides, the CDR3 is TGCAGTGCTAGAGAACCCCCTGGGCCGACCTCAGGCTATGGCTACACCTTC.

A remark on this clonotype: A read error may produce the germline difference seen at one junction end. The chain recombines TRBV11-1 with TRBJ2-3; maybe TRBD2 (6 bases). Germline lookup yields CDR1 SGHAT and CDR2 FQDESV (reference sequence). The CDR3 is 15 residues long. The CDR3 coding sequence is TGTGCCATCGGGAGTAGTGGCTTATCCACAGGTACGCAGTGTTTT. Its translation: CAIGSSGLSTGTQCF.

With respect to this clonotype: No conserved phenylalanine or tryptophan is present at the end of the CDR3, so a read error is the likely explanation. The chain couples TRBV20-1 to TRBJ2-3, with a possible D match to TRBD2 (6 bases). The CDR3 runs 14 residues. Germline V gene sequence: CDR1 DFQATT, CDR2 SNEGSKA (reference sequence). The germline V and J ends were trimmed by 4 bases and 0 bases, with 11 bases remaining between them. Here the CDR3 DNA reads TGCAGTGCTAAAGCGGGCGTCAGCACAGATACGCAGTATTTG. This encodes CSAKAGVSTDTQYL.

Worth noting for this clonotype: One end of the junction fails to match germline, which may point to a read error. The chain combines TRBV20-1 with TRBJ2-3, with D perhaps TRBD2 (5 bases). Germline CDR1 DFQATT, CDR2 SNEGSKA (reference sequence). There are 16 residues in the CDR3. CDR3 nucleotides: TGCAGTACTAGAGATCTAGTGGGAGTTAGGGCAGATACGCAGTATTTT. This sequence encodes CSTRDLVGVRADTQYF.

This chain connects TRBV29-1 to TRBJ2-1, with 8 bases identical to TRBD2. This CDR3 spans 16 amino acids. V lost 2 bases and J lost 7; bases outside the gene matches: 13. In germline, CDR1 is SQVTM, CDR2 ANQGSEA. The CDR3 reads CSVETRNGRAYNEQFF. The CDR3 DNA reads as TGCAGCGTTGAAACCCGTAACGGGAGGGCTTATAATGAGCAGTTCTTC.

As to this clonotype: At one end, the junction sequence differs from germline, possibly due to a read error. V usage is TRBV20-1 and J usage is TRBJ2-5; D gene uncertain. CDR3 length: 14 amino acids. Germline V CDR1 and CDR2: DFQATT, SNEGSKA (reference sequence). CDR3 sequence reads: CSATRPGNHETQYF. CDR3 bases: TGCAGTGCTACCCGTCCAGGCAACCATGAGACCCAGTACTTC.

The V gene is TRBV7-2, the J gene TRBJ2-3, with 8 bases identical to TRBD1. The V and J ends lost 5 bases and 8 bases, in that order; junction bases with no gene match: 3. The germline gives CDR1 SGHTA, CDR2 FQGNSA. The CDR3 is made up of 12 amino acids. This chain's CDR3 is CASSHRGSTQYF. In nucleotides, the CDR3 is TGTGCCAGCAGCCACAGGGGGAGTACGCAGTATTTT.

About this clonotype itself: Because it lacks the conserved phenylalanine or tryptophan at the end, this CDR3 is likely a read error. The rearrangement uses TRBV20-1 and TRBJ2-7, with a possible D match to TRBD2 (6 bases). This CDR3 contains 13 residues. Germline CDR1 is DFQATT and CDR2 is SNEGSKA (reference sequence). V was trimmed by 3 bases and J by 5 bases, leaving 14 bases between them. The CDR3 loop is CSARGGRVNEQYL. The CDR3 nucleotides are TGCAGTGCTAGGGGAGGCAGGGTCAACGAGCAGTACCTC.

Comments on this clonotype: A read error may produce the germline difference seen at one junction end. The chain combines TRBV11-2 with TRBJ2-3, with D hard to call. In germline, CDR1 is SGHAT, CDR2 FQNNGV. CDR3 length equals 15 residues. CDR3 sequence: CVSSLEGWRSDTQYF. The CDR3 DNA follows: TGTGTCAGCAGCTTAGAAGGTTGGCGCTCAGATACGCAGTATTTT.

This clonotype has a count of ten or more. J is TRBJ2-7 and V is TRBV6-1; D gene ambiguous. The CDR3 has 16 residues. V lost 6 bases to trimming and J lost 2 bases, with 20 bases between them. Germline-derived CDR1 and CDR2 are MNHNS and SASEGT. The CDR3 sequence: CASRGGPQIHPYEQYF. The CDR3 nucleotides are TGTGCCAGCAGGGGCGGACCGCAGATTCACCCCTACGAGCAGTACTTC.

About this clonotype: At one end the junction does not follow the germline gene, possibly because of a read error. V gene TRBV5-1 combines with J gene TRBJ1-1; tentatively, D is TRBD1 (6 bases). The CDR3 totals 15 residues. Germline V gene sequence: CDR1 SGHRS, CDR2 YFSETQ. The chain's CDR3 is CASSFSQGLNTETFF. The CDR3 nucleotides read TGCGCCAGCAGCTTTTCACAGGGATTGAACACTGAAACTTTCTTT.

This clonotype was picked up one time. The DNA for the CDR3 is TGCAGCGTGACCCTACAGAGGGAGGTCGTGACGGAGACCCAGTACTTC. It yields the protein CSVTLQREVVTETQYF. V and J are TRBV29-1 and TRBJ2-5, with D maybe TRBD2 (6 bases). The V gene's germline CDR1 is SQVTM and CDR2 ANQGSEA. This CDR3 contains 16 residues. V dropped 6 bases and J dropped 5 bases, with 25 bases sitting between them.

This clonotype was seen only once. At one end, the junction sequence differs from germline, possibly due to a read error. This chain links TRBV11-2 with TRBJ2-5; D unclear. Germline lookup yields CDR1 SGHAT and CDR2 FQNNGV. The CDR3 contains 12 residues. The CDR3: CAISVIETQEYF. In nucleotides, the CDR3 is TGTGCCATCAGCGTAATCGAGACCCAAGAATACTTC. Complete variable domain (other parts from reference TRBV11-2 and TRBJ2-5): EAGVAQSPRYKIIEKRQSVAFWCNPISGHATLYWYQQILGQGPKLLIQFQNNGVVDDSQLPKDRFSAERLKGVDSTLKIQPAKLEDSAVYLCAISVIETQEYFGPGTRLLVL.

Comment on this clonotype: Possible read error: a much larger clone is one base away. The V call is TRBV29-1, the J call TRBJ1-2; maybe TRBD1 (5 bases). Germline V gene lookup returns CDR1 SQVTM and CDR2 ANQGSEA. The CDR3 length is 14 residues. CDR3 residues: CSLDRWGEVYGYTF. The CDR3 coding sequence is TGCAGCCTTGATAGATGGGGGGAAGTATATGGCTACACCTTC.

There are many counts of this clonotype. The rearrangement joins TRBV30 to TRBJ1-2; D is possibly TRBD1 (5 bases). Trimming pared 0 bases from V and 2 bases from J, leaving 13 bases between. The CDR3 extends over 15 amino acids. From germline, CDR1 is GTSNPN and CDR2 SVGIG (reference sequence). The CDR3: CAWSVQFWGNYGYTF. As DNA, the CDR3 is TGTGCCTGGAGTGTTCAATTTTGGGGGAACTATGGCTACACCTTC.

Comments on this clonotype: The junction differs from germline at one of its ends, possibly a read error. The CDR3 DNA reads as TGCAGCGTTGTGCGGTTTCAGTGGGCCCAAGAGACCCAATACTTC. As protein: CSVVRFQWAQETQYF. This chain connects TRBV29-1 to TRBJ2-5; D uncertain. Germline CDR1 SQVTM, CDR2 ANQGSEA. The CDR3 runs to 15 residues.